The following is a TCR beta chain sequence with its context. CDR1 is SGHNT and CDR2 is YENEEA in the germline V gene. The CDR3 contains 13 residues. The trim removed 4 bases at V and 4 bases at J, leaving 1 base unmatched. The data were obtained in a study of blood T cell repertoires in COVID-19. Libraries were prepared by immunoSEQ multiplex PCR; TCRdb keeps only in-frame clonotypes and omits some of them. Among 150,000 to 200,000 clones listed, around 84% were seen once. The source material was PBMCs or T cells enriched from blood (not recorded which). This clonotype was obtained from a man between 50 and 59 years old who had recovered from COVID-19. The chain has TRBV11-3 and TRBJ1-3; 7 nucleotides align to TRBD1. The CDR3 reads CASSSTGGNTIYF. CDR3 nucleotides: TGTGCCAGCAGCTCGACAGGGGGAAACACCATATATTTT.